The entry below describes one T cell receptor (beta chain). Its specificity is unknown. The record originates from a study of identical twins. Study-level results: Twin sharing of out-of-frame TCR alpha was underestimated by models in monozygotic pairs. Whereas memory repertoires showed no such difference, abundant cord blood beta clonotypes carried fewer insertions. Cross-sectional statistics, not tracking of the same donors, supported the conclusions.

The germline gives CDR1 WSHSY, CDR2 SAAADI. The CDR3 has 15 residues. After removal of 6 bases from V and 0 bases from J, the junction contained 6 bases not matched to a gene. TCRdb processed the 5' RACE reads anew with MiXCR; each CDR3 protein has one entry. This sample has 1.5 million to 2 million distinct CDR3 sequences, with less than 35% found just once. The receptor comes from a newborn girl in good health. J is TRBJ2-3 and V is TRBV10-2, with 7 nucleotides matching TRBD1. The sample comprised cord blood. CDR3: CASRDRAKSTDTQYF. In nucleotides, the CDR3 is TGCGCCAGCAGAGACAGGGCCAAGAGCACAGATACGCAGTATTTT.